This TCR beta chain came from a study of Ad26.COV2.S vaccination and SARS-CoV-2 variants. Looking at the study overall: Donor was in the COV1001 Ad26.COV2.S trial arm. Findings and caveats of the study: Recipients given vaccine exceeded placebo recipients in spike-specific TCR breadth. There was a possibility that the TCR breadth and depth analyses underestimated total T cell responses.

Germline CDR1 SGHVS, CDR2 FQNEAQ. The CDR3 is made up of 16 amino acids. V dropped 4 bases and J dropped 0; count of bases not matched to a gene: 6. Specified treatment: around 19 received Ad26.COV2.S at low or high dose, single or two shots; about 5 received placebo; per-sample allocation not given. The samples were gathered on day 63 after the first injection of vaccine or placebo. At a Boston site, the person donating was an adult of 18-55 years. As to this clone: What it binds is not known.

Assay used: immunoSEQ multiplex PCR; TCRdb lists only in-frame clones, some missing. Found here are around 400,000 clones, about nine tenths of them singletons; the top ten hold about 2%. The chain carries TRBV7-8 and TRBJ1-5; 7 bases map to TRBD1. Source: peripheral blood, taken in a trial of Ad26.COV2.S vaccine versus placebo. This TCR was sampled from a person aged 18 to 65 who received the Ad26.COV2.S COVID-19 vaccine or a placebo. CDR3 nucleotide sequence: TGTGCCAGCAGCTCCGGGACAGTCTATAGCAATCAGCCCCAGCATTTT. Residues: CASSSGTVYSNQPQHF. Looking up the rest from reference TRBV7-8 and TRBJ1-5 gives the full variable domain: GAGVSQSPRYKVAKRGQDVALRCDPISGHVSLFWYQQALGQGPEFLTYFQNEAQLDKSGLPSDRFFAERPEGSVSTLKIQRTQQEDSAVYLCASSSGTVYSNQPQHFGDGTRLSIL.